This T cell receptor beta chain was captured by sequencing in a study of shared clonotypes between healthy human individuals. For the study at large: The donor group consisted of a couple of women and a few men, aged 18 to 49.

Germline loops: CDR1 MNHEY, CDR2 SMNVEV (reference sequence). The CDR3 contains 13 residues. V shed 2 bases and J 6 bases; nucleotides not matched to a gene: 3. Method: immunoSEQ multiplex PCR; TCRdb's copy keeps in-frame clones and lacks some. The repertoire has just over 2,000,000 clones, 85% to 95% of them found once; the top ten carry 0.85% to 1.3%. Points from the study as a whole: Naive CD4 clonotype sharing across a few donors was around 5%.

CD45RO negativity and positive selection for CCR7 defined naive CD8 cells, a population that excluded terminally differentiated effector memory CD45RA+ cells. Concerning this clone itself: Antigen: not known.

The sequencing input was naive CD8+ T cells sorted from blood. This rearrangement joins TRBV27 to TRBJ2-7, with 8 nucleotides matching TRBD1. This receptor was identified in a man between 18 and 29 years old in good health. DNA for the CDR3: TGTGCCAGCAGTTTACAGGGGGCAGGCGAGCAGTACTTC. Protein sequence: CASSLQGAGEQYF.